This T cell receptor (beta chain) was retrieved from a study of blood T cell repertoires in COVID-19. The wider study: Italy, Spain and the United States were the sources of the convalescent and acute COVID-19 samples. In each case, the material was cDNA or gDNA derived from T cells, B-cell-depleted T cells, or PBMCs.

Per the original methods: From reference gene primer amplification, estimates of nucleated cell counts were derived. Libraries were prepared by immunoSEQ multiplex PCR; TCRdb keeps only in-frame clonotypes and omits some of them. That table gives V, J and clone size, and the DNA gave D and trimming. The table lists around 60,000 clones, 86% of them singletons. The CDR3 has 14 amino acids. The V end was cut by 3 bases, the J end by 7 bases, with 12 bases between. Germline lookup yields CDR1 SNHLY and CDR2 FYNNEI. Sequencing was carried out using peripheral blood. The chain has TRBV2 and TRBJ1-4; a weak D match, TRBD1 (5 bases). The clonotype originates from a woman aged 80 or older with acute or convalescent COVID-19. The CDR3 sequence: CASSEYRRSEKLFF. In nucleotides, the CDR3 is TGTGCCAGCAGTGAGTACAGGCGTTCTGAAAAACTGTTTTTT.